Below, 32 T cell receptor beta chains from the same sample are listed, as sequenced in a study of blood T cell repertoires in COVID-19. This table comes from immunoSEQ multiplex PCR, and its TCRdb copy is limited to in-frame clones, with some not included. Of fewer than 250,000 clones in the sample, approximately 86% are singletons; the top ten hold 3.5% to 4.5%. Sequencing was performed on PBMCs or T cells enriched from blood (not recorded which). Every receptor here comes from a woman aged 40 to 49 with acute COVID-19.

This chain connects TRBV7-9 to TRBJ2-4, with 8 bases aligning to TRBD2. V was pared by 5 bases and J by 0 bases, with 12 bases of the junction left unmatched. The germline CDR1 and CDR2 sequences are SEHNR and FQNEAQ (reference sequence). This CDR3 spans 18 amino acids. The CDR3 reads CASSGGRASGLAKNIQYF. For the CDR3, the DNA is TGTGCCAGCAGCGGGGGGCGGGCTAGCGGGTTAGCCAAAAACATTCAGTACTTC.

V gene TRBV24-1 combines with J gene TRBJ2-7; tentative D call: TRBD2 (6 bases). Germline CDR1 and CDR2: KGHDR and SFDVKD. The CDR3 covers 15 residues. V gave up 8 bases and J gave up 4 bases, with 20 bases separating them. The CDR3 region has the DNA TGTGCCACCACGGGGGATCGGGACGCGGGATACGAGCAGTACTTC. Translation gives CATTGDRDAGYEQYF.

This clone was seen only a few times. CDR3 protein: CASSLEGYDGYTF. CDR3 nucleotides: TGTGCCAGCAGCTTAGAGGGCTACGATGGCTACACCTTC. The rearrangement uses TRBV11-2 and TRBJ1-2, with D unclear. CDR1 and CDR2 from the germline V gene are SGHAT and FQNNGV. The CDR3 runs to 13 residues. Trimming cost V 0 bases and J 6 bases, with 8 bases left between them.

The chain is built from TRBV19 and TRBJ2-2, with D tentatively TRBD1 (6 bases). Trimming took off 6 bases at V and 4 bases at J, with 18 bases between the two ends. The germline CDR1 and CDR2 sequences are LNHDA and SQIVND (reference sequence). The CDR3 totals 16 residues. The CDR3 nucleotides are TGTGCCAGTAGCCTACGGACAGTCTCGGGCACCGGGGAGCTGTTTTTT. As protein: CASSLRTVSGTGELFF. Full variable domain (outside the CDR3, taken from reference TRBV19 and TRBJ2-2): DGGITQSPKYLFRKEGQNVTLSCEQNLNHDAMYWYRQDPGQGLRLIYYSQIVNDFQKGDIAEGYSVSREKKESFPLTVTSAQKNPTAFYLCASSLRTVSGTGELFFGEGSRLTVL.

V is TRBV9 and J is TRBJ2-2; D perhaps matches TRBD2 (5 bases). Trimming stripped 0 bases from V and 6 bases from J, with 15 bases between. The length of the CDR3 is 16 residues. Per germline, CDR1 SGDLS and CDR2 YYNGEE. CDR3 coding DNA: TGTGCCAGCAGCGTAGACGTGGGTATGGAGGCCGGGGAGCTGTTTTTT. Amino acids: CASSVDVGMEAGELFF.

The gene calls are TRBV4-3 and TRBJ1-2; 7 positions agree with TRBD1. V was clipped by 1 base and J by 2 bases; unmatched bases: 4. The CDR3 has 15 residues. Per the germline V gene, CDR1 is LGHNA and CDR2 is YSLEER. The CDR3 sequence is CASSQGLDRNYGYTF. The CDR3 DNA sequence: TGCGCCAGCAGCCAAGGTTTGGACAGGAACTATGGCTACACCTTC.

This clone was seen once. The chain uses TRBV9 and TRBJ2-3; 8 nucleotides align to TRBD2. V lost 3 bases to trimming and J lost 2 bases; unmatched junction nucleotides: 8. Germline V CDR1 and CDR2: SGDLS, YYNGEE. The CDR3 contains 16 residues. The CDR3 loop is CASSAQTSVITDTQYF. The CDR3 nucleotides read TGTGCCAGCAGCGCCCAGACTAGCGTCATCACAGATACGCAGTATTTT.

This chain uses TRBV11-2 with TRBJ1-2; the match to TRBD1 covers 8 bases. The CDR3 consists of 14 residues. The trim removed 7 bases at V and 7 bases at J, leaving 11 bases unmatched. Germline-derived CDR1 and CDR2 are SGHAT and FQNNGV. The CDR3: CASTAGRGLGGYTF. CDR3 nucleotide sequence: TGTGCCAGCACCGCGGGCAGGGGGCTTGGTGGCTACACCTTC.

The CDR3 nucleotides are TGTGCCACCAGTGATTTAGGAGGGGGCCCCACAGATACGCAGTATTTT. It specifies CATSDLGGGPTDTQYF. The V call is TRBV24-1, the J call TRBJ2-3; a possible D gene is TRBD1 (7 bases). Germline V gene data show CDR1 as KGHDR and CDR2 as SFDVKD. With 1 base removed from V and 2 bases from J, the gap between germline ends came to 12 bases. The CDR3 loop spans 16 amino acids.

This clone showed up just once. This chain joins TRBV30 and TRBJ1-6, with D perhaps TRBD1 (5 bases). Looked up from germline, CDR1 is GTSNPN and CDR2 is SVGIG (reference sequence). Between the trimmed V and J ends, which lost 7 bases and 4 bases, there was a span of 11 bases. This CDR3 comprises 13 residues. The CDR3 reads CASRRGYNSPLHF. The CDR3 region has the DNA TGTGCCTCCCGCCGGGGGTATAATTCACCCCTCCACTTT.

This clone appeared once. This chain connects TRBV7-9 to TRBJ2-5, with D possibly TRBD1 on 5 matching bases. Germline CDR1 reads SEHNR; CDR2 reads FQNEAQ (reference sequence). V lost 2 bases, J lost 1 base, and 11 bases lay in between. This CDR3 contains 15 residues. The CDR3 nucleotides read TGTGCCAGCAGCTTACCGTCAGGGCTCCAAGAGACCCAGTACTTC. It codes for CASSLPSGLQETQYF.

This clone was seen a handful of times. The chain carries TRBV24-1 and TRBJ2-3; 7 nucleotides agree with TRBD1. CDR1 KGHDR and CDR2 SFDVKD come from the germline V gene. Trimming took 4 bases from V and 3 from J; bases not matched to a gene: 12. The CDR3 spans 17 residues. The CDR3 spells CATSEWDSSLGTDTQYF. The CDR3 DNA reads TGTGCCACCAGTGAGTGGGACAGCTCACTGGGAACAGATACGCAGTATTTT.

This CDR3 is CASRATGGVTEAFF. The CDR3 region has the DNA TGTGCCAGCAGGGCGACAGGGGGCGTTACTGAAGCTTTCTTT. V usage is TRBV27 and J usage is TRBJ1-1; 10 bases are shared with TRBD1. The V segment lost 6 bases and the J segment 5 bases; nucleotides outside the gene matches: 6. This CDR3 contains 14 residues. Germline loops: CDR1 MNHEY, CDR2 SMNVEV (reference sequence).

The V and J genes are TRBV6-4 and TRBJ2-1, with 12 bases that match TRBD2. Germline lookup yields CDR1 MRHNA and CDR2 SNTAGT. The CDR3 covers 16 residues. With V trimmed by 3 bases and J by 1 base, 1 base remained unmatched. The CDR3 coding sequence is TGTGCCAGCAGTGAGACTAGCGGGAGATCCTACAATGAGCAGTTCTTC. This translates into CASSETSGRSYNEQFF.

The chain combines TRBV5-4 with TRBJ2-5; TRBD2 matches at 15 bases. Germline V gene lookup returns CDR1 SGHNT and CDR2 YYREEE (reference sequence). V lost 4 bases and J lost 1; bases outside the gene matches: 2. The CDR3 length is 16 residues. CDR3 protein: CASSPGLAGGQETQYF. The CDR3 nucleotides are TGTGCCAGCAGCCCGGGACTAGCGGGAGGCCAAGAGACCCAGTACTTC.

The chain employs TRBV12-3 or TRBV12-4 and TRBJ2-7; D gene unclear. The CDR3 has 13 residues. V lost 3 bases and J lost 1, with 7 bases in between. The CDR3 sequence: CASSFVRSYEQYF. CDR3 in DNA: TGTGCCAGCAGTTTCGTGAGGTCCTACGAGCAGTACTTC.

The chain combines TRBV7-5 with TRBJ1-2. TRBV7-5 is given as a pseudogene. The CDR3 loop spans 16 amino acids. CDR3: CVRSLSRWRGYIFYTF. DNA of the CDR3: TGTGTCAGAAGCTTATCAAGGTGGAGGGGATATATCTTTTACACCTTC.

The V gene is TRBV15, the J gene TRBJ2-4; TRBD2 agrees at 11 bases. The CDR3 runs to 16 residues. The trim removed 10 bases at V and 0 bases at J, leaving 8 bases unmatched. Germline CDR1 is LNHNV and CDR2 is YYDKDF (reference sequence). CDR3 DNA: TGTGCCATCAACCTCGGACTAGCGGGAGCCAAAAACATTCAGTACTTC. Residues: CAINLGLAGAKNIQYF.

This clone was counted only a few times. The chain couples TRBV25-1 to TRBJ1-5; 9 nucleotides line up with TRBD1. The V and J ends lost 2 bases and 4 bases, in that order; junction bases with no gene match: 3. CDR1 is MGHDK, CDR2 SYGVNS, per germline. The CDR3 extends over 15 amino acids. The CDR3 region has the DNA TGTGCCAGCAGTGAAGAAGGGACAGGGAATCAGCCCCAGCATTTT. This translates into CASSEEGTGNQPQHF.

This clone has just one count. This chain links TRBV6-2 or TRBV6-3 with TRBJ1-5, with 7 nucleotides matching TRBD1. The CDR3 length is 14 residues. Germline lookup yields CDR1 MNHEY and CDR2 SVGEGT. V lost 5 bases to trimming and J lost 5 bases; unmatched junction nucleotides: 6. The CDR3 sequence is CASSGTAGHQPQHF. CDR3 DNA: TGTGCCAGCAGTGGGACAGCGGGTCATCAGCCCCAGCATTTT.

The rearrangement joins TRBV18 to TRBJ2-2; possibly TRBD1 for D (6 bases). CDR1 and CDR2 (germline): KGHSH, LQKENI. The CDR3 has 15 residues. Trimming shortened V by 1 base and J by 1 base, and 7 bases separated the two germline ends. The CDR3 nucleotides read TGTGCCAGCTCACCACAGGACAGGAACACCGGGGAGCTGTTTTTT. Translated, it gives CASSPQDRNTGELFF.

CDR3 DNA sequence: TGTGCCACCAGCAGAGGGGACAGGGGCACAGATACGCAGTATTTT. Its translation: CATSRGDRGTDTQYF. V usage is TRBV15 and J usage is TRBJ2-3, with 9 bases lining up with TRBD1. CDR3 length: 15 residues. Germline V lookup: CDR1 LNHNV, CDR2 YYDKDF (reference sequence). The V gene end was trimmed by 1 base and the J gene end by 1 base; junction bases not matched to a gene: 0.

The chain has TRBV27 and TRBJ1-2, with a possible D match to TRBD1 (6 bases). CDR1 is MNHEY and CDR2 is SMNVEV in the germline V gene (reference sequence). V was shortened by 0 bases and J by 5 bases, with 16 bases between the two germline ends. The CDR3 runs 16 residues. The CDR3 is CASSLSRQVGLYGYTF. CDR3 nucleotides: TGTGCCAGCAGTTTATCGAGACAGGTGGGGCTATATGGCTACACCTTC.

The V and J genes are TRBV7-9 and TRBJ2-2; 10 bases map to TRBD1. The CDR3 totals 16 residues. Germline CDR1 and CDR2: SEHNR and FQNEAQ (reference sequence). V gave up 2 bases and J gave up 7 bases; unmatched junction bases: 7. The CDR3 here is CASSLRQGASSGELFF. DNA of the CDR3: TGTGCCAGCAGCTTAAGACAGGGGGCAAGCAGCGGGGAGCTGTTTTTT.

This clone was detected only once. The rearrangement joins TRBV11-2 to TRBJ2-1, with no clear D. The CDR3 runs 16 residues. V lost 4 bases and J 8 bases, leaving 21 bases between the germline ends. Looked up from germline, CDR1 is SGHAT and CDR2 is FQNNGV. CDR3 nucleotide sequence: TGTGCCAGCAGCTCCCCTTTTTCGGTAGCTCCGGATGAGCAGTTCTTC. This gives the protein CASSSPFSVAPDEQFF. Full variable domain (rest looked up from reference TRBV11-2 and TRBJ2-1): EAGVAQSPRYKIIEKRQSVAFWCNPISGHATLYWYQQILGQGPKLLIQFQNNGVVDDSQLPKDRFSAERLKGVDSTLKIQPAKLEDSAVYLCASSSPFSVAPDEQFFGPGTRLTVL.

For the CDR3, the DNA is TGTGCCACCCGAGGGGACAGCTCTGGAAACACCATATATTTT. Translating it yields CATRGDSSGNTIYF. J is TRBJ1-3 and V is TRBV28, with TRBD1 matching 7 bases. The CDR3 spans 14 residues. The V and J ends lost 10 bases and 0 bases, in that order; junction bases with no gene match: 6. Germline CDR1 is MDHEN and CDR2 is SYDVKM.

The rearrangement joins TRBV24-1 to TRBJ2-3; 7 nucleotides agree with TRBD2. The CDR3 covers 15 residues. CDR1 KGHDR and CDR2 SFDVKD come from the germline V gene. V gave up 1 base and J gave up 1 base; unmatched junction bases: 1. The CDR3 sequence: CATSDFAGGTDTQYF. CDR3 DNA: TGTGCCACCAGTGATTTTGCGGGAGGCACAGATACGCAGTATTTT.

This clone was found many times. The rearrangement uses TRBV3-1 (or the pseudogene TRBV3-2) and TRBJ2-7; D gene ambiguous. With 1 base removed from V and 0 bases from J, the gap between germline ends came to 10 bases. CDR1 and CDR2 from the germline V gene are LGHDT and YNNKEL (reference sequence). This CDR3 has 15 residues. The CDR3 DNA follows: TGTGCCAGCAGCCAAGCCGACTGGGTCTCCTACGAGCAGTACTTC. It yields the protein CASSQADWVSYEQYF.

The V gene is TRBV3-1 (or the pseudogene TRBV3-2), the J gene TRBJ2-7, with 15 bases identical to TRBD2. In germline, CDR1 is LGHDT, CDR2 YNNKEL (reference sequence). There are 18 residues in the CDR3. V lost 3 bases, J lost 5 bases, and 11 bases stayed unmatched. CDR3 loop: CASSQPRGTSGRSHEQYF. CDR3 sequence (DNA): TGTGCCAGCAGCCAGCCCCGAGGGACTAGCGGGAGGTCCCACGAGCAGTACTTC.

V gene TRBV10-3 combines with J gene TRBJ2-2, with TRBD2 matching 10 bases. V lost 2 bases to trimming and J lost 5 bases; unmatched junction nucleotides: 2. The CDR3 is 15 residues long. CDR1 and CDR2 (germline): ENHRY, SYGVKD. Written as DNA, the CDR3 is TGTGCCATCAGTGAGGGACTAGCGGTGACCGGGGAGCTGTTTTTT. Translation: CAISEGLAVTGELFF.

The chain combines TRBV5-1 with TRBJ2-5, with 7 bases aligning to TRBD1. V shed 4 bases, J shed 4 bases, and the junction held 4 bases outside the gene matches. The germline gives CDR1 SGHRS, CDR2 YFSETQ. The CDR3 sequence is 13 residues long. CDR3 nucleotides: TGCGCCAGCAGCCCGGGACAGAGAGAGACCCAGTACTTC. Translating gives CASSPGQRETQYF.

The chain couples TRBV29-1 to TRBJ2-7, with 8 bases identical to TRBD2. The ends lost 6 bases at V and 0 bases at J; junction bases unmatched: 4. This CDR3 is 13 amino acids long. Germline CDR1 and CDR2: SQVTM and ANQGSEA. The CDR3 region is CSVSGRFSYEQYF. The CDR3 DNA is TGCAGCGTAAGCGGGAGATTCTCCTACGAGCAGTACTTC.